These 27 T cell receptor beta chains share one sample of origin, sequenced in a study of regulatory T cells in long-lasting Graves disease. Time point described: newly diagnosed GD, antithyroid drugs for less than 3 months. The authors made the TCR library using RNA they extracted from PBMCs. In building TCR beta libraries, iRepertoire HTBI primers were used together with Arm-PCR of CDR3 regions. TCRdb reprocessed the multiplex PCR reads via MiXCR and lists one record per CDR3 protein. The profile shows 450,000 to 600,000 distinct CDR3 sequences, about 17% of them singletons. The same sample was also studied in work on T cells in Graves' hyperthyroidism and ophthalmopathy.

Sequenced material: peripheral blood mononuclear cells (PBMCs), taken at new diagnosis, from a patient treated with antithyroid drugs. Receptor source: a man aged 35 to 55 with Graves disease.

With respect to this clonotype: A much larger clone sits a single nucleotide away, making a read error possible. The V and J genes are TRBV6-1 and TRBJ1-3; D may be TRBD1 (6 bases). The germline V gene encodes CDR1 MNHNS and CDR2 SASEGT. The CDR3 runs to 14 residues. V was pared by 6 bases and J by 2 bases, with 11 bases between. CDR3: CASSLQGAGNTIYF. CDR3 bases: TGTGCCAGCAGCCTACAGGGAGCTGGAAACACCATATATTTT.

This clonotype was picked up many times. The rearrangement uses TRBV12-5 and TRBJ2-1; no firm D call. The CDR3 runs to 14 residues. V was trimmed by 7 bases and J by 6 bases, leaving 16 bases between them. CDR1 and CDR2 (germline): LGHNT, FRNRAP. The CDR3 here is CASVTTVWGNEQFF. In DNA, the CDR3 is TGTGCTAGTGTGACAACAGTATGGGGCAATGAGCAGTTCTTC.

This clonotype was detected a few times. This rearrangement joins TRBV24-1 to TRBJ1-1, with 8 bases lining up with TRBD1. This CDR3 spans 12 amino acids. Germline V gives CDR1 KGHDR, CDR2 SFDVKD. The V gene end was trimmed by 7 bases and the J gene end by 8 bases; junction bases not matched to a gene: 5. CDR3 amino acids: CATRGAGGEAFF. The CDR3 DNA follows: TGTGCCACCAGGGGGGCAGGGGGCGAAGCTTTCTTT.

V and J are TRBV6-2 or TRBV6-3 and TRBJ1-4; 11 bases line up with TRBD1. This CDR3 spans 19 amino acids. Germline assignment: CDR1 MNHEY and CDR2 SVGEGT. Trimming at V came to 1 base and at J to 0 bases, leaving 7 bases not matched to a gene. DNA for the CDR3: TGTGCCAGCAGTTACTTGGAACCGGGACAGGGGGCAACTAATGAAAAACTGTTTTTT. It translates to CASSYLEPGQGATNEKLFF.

The chain's CDR3 is CASSFSGGGYTF. The CDR3 DNA reads TGTGCCAGCAGTTTTTCAGGGGGTGGCTACACCTTC. The J gene is TRBJ1-2, the V gene TRBV28, with TRBD1 matching 7 bases. J was trimmed by 7 bases and V by 3 bases; bases with no gene match: 2. This CDR3 region has 12 residues. Germline-derived CDR1 and CDR2 are MDHEN and SYDVKM.

A note on this clonotype: It differs at one base from a far larger clone, so likely a read error. The rearrangement joins TRBV11-2 to TRBJ2-1; D not certain. V was cut by 5 bases and J by 10 bases, with 9 bases left in between. The germline gives CDR1 SGHAT, CDR2 FQNNGV. There are 11 residues in the CDR3. Here the CDR3 DNA reads TGTGCCAGCAGCCTACACTACGAGCAGTTCTTC. Translation: CASSLHYEQFF.

This clonotype was seen repeatedly, ten times or more. The rearrangement uses TRBV4-2 and TRBJ2-3, with D maybe TRBD2 (6 bases). There are 16 residues in the CDR3. Germline CDR1 reads LGHNA; CDR2 reads YNFKEQ. V lost 0 bases and J lost 6, with 16 bases in between. The CDR3 nucleotides read TGTGCCAGCAGCCAAGATCTCGGTGGAGGGATCGATACGCAGTATTTT. It encodes CASSQDLGGGIDTQYF.

This clonotype was found many times. V gene TRBV5-1 combines with J gene TRBJ2-7; TRBD2 aligns across 7 bases. Germline CDR1 SGHRS, CDR2 YFSETQ. The V segment lost 0 bases and the J segment 9 bases; nucleotides outside the gene matches: 6. This CDR3 spans 13 amino acids. CDR3 loop: CASSLEAGLGQYF. In nucleotides, the CDR3 is TGCGCCAGCAGCTTGGAAGCGGGACTGGGGCAGTACTTC. Combining the CDR3 with reference TRBV5-1 and TRBJ2-7 gives the whole variable domain KAGVTQTPRYLIKTRGQQVTLSCSPISGHRSVSWYQQTPGQGLQFLFEYFSETQRNKGNFPGRFSGRQFSNSRSEMNVSTLELGDSALYLCASSLEAGLGQYFGPGTRLTVT.

This clonotype was observed many times. The J gene is TRBJ1-2, the V gene TRBV20-1; weak D call: TRBD1 (6 bases). The ends were cut back, 3 bases at V and 2 bases at J, with 13 bases in the middle. Germline V gives CDR1 DFQATT, CDR2 SNEGSKA (reference sequence). This CDR3 spans 14 amino acids. For the CDR3, the DNA is TGCAGTGCTAGCCCCCGGGGGCAGAACTATGGCTACACCTTC. Its translation: CSASPRGQNYGYTF.

In its sample, this clonotype was seen many times. The chain recombines TRBV2 with TRBJ2-1; no clear D. CDR3 length: 13 residues. Trimming cost V 8 bases and J 7 bases, with 15 bases left between them. Germline V gene sequence: CDR1 SNHLY, CDR2 FYNNEI. This CDR3 is CASRITAANEQFF. The CDR3 nucleotides read TGTGCCAGCCGCATTACAGCTGCGAATGAGCAGTTCTTC. Variable domain in full (rest from reference TRBV2 and TRBJ2-1): EPEVTQTPSHQVTQMGQEVILRCVPISNHLYFYWYRQILGQKVEFLVSFYNNEISEKSEIFDDQFSVERPDGSNFTLKIRSTKLEDSAMYFCASRITAANEQFFGPGTRLTVL.

With respect to this clonotype: The junction departs from germline at one end; a sequencing error may be responsible. The rearrangement links TRBV29-1 to TRBJ1-4, with unresolved D. The CDR3 is made up of 12 amino acids. Germline V gene data show CDR1 as SQVTM and CDR2 as ANQGSEA. DNA for the CDR3: TGCAGCGTTCGGACGGAATGGGAAAAGCTGTTTTTT. This translates into CSVRTEWEKLFF.

This chain joins TRBV6-1 and TRBJ2-7, with D unclear. The V end was cut by 5 bases, the J end by 0 bases, with 11 bases between. CDR1 MNHNS and CDR2 SASEGT come from the germline V gene. CDR3 length equals 14 residues. CDR3 nucleotide sequence: TGTGCCAGCAGTCCTTTCGCGAGCTCCTACGAGCAGTACTTC. Protein product: CASSPFASSYEQYF.

The chain is built from TRBV10-3 and TRBJ2-7; D remains ambiguous. Germline CDR1 reads ENHRY; CDR2 reads SYGVKD. CDR3 length: 15 residues. The ends were cut back, 0 bases at V and 5 bases at J, with 14 bases in the middle. As DNA, the CDR3 is TGTGCCATCAGTGAGTCGACGCAGCAGGTCCACGAGCAGTACTTC. Translated: CAISESTQQVHEQYF.

This clonotype was recorded many times. The chain has TRBV7-2 and TRBJ2-7; a possible D gene is TRBD1 (5 bases). V was cut by 1 base and J by 7 bases, with 14 bases left in between. This CDR3 is built from 14 residues. Germline V gives CDR1 SGHTA, CDR2 FQGNSA. The CDR3 bases are TGTGCCAGCAGCTTAGACGCCAGGGCAGGAGAGCAGTACTTC. It yields the protein CASSLDARAGEQYF. Using reference TRBV7-2 and TRBJ2-7 for the parts outside the CDR3, the full variable domain is GAGVSQSPSNKVTEKGKDVELRCDPISGHTALYWYRQSLGQGLEFLIYFQGNSAPDKSGLPSDRFSAERTGGSVSTLTIQRTQQEDSAVYLCASSLDARAGEQYFGPGTRLTVT.

The chain is built from TRBV19 and TRBJ1-5; a weak D match, TRBD1 (5 bases). Germline V lookup: CDR1 LNHDA, CDR2 SQIVND (reference sequence). This CDR3 is 19 amino acids long. Deletions cut 6 bases from V and 0 bases from J, with 24 bases between. The CDR3 loop is CASSSDSLLAVYSNQPQHF. Here the CDR3 DNA reads TGTGCCAGTAGCTCAGACAGCCTTTTGGCGGTTTATAGCAATCAGCCCCAGCATTTT. Full variable domain (outside the CDR3, taken from reference TRBV19 and TRBJ1-5): DGGITQSPKYLFRKEGQNVTLSCEQNLNHDAMYWYRQDPGQGLRLIYYSQIVNDFQKGDIAEGYSVSREKKESFPLTVTSAQKNPTAFYLCASSSDSLLAVYSNQPQHFGDGTRLSIL.

The rearrangement joins TRBV12-3 or TRBV12-4 to TRBJ2-7, with 11 bases fitting TRBD1. The V gene end was trimmed by 6 bases and the J gene end by 4 bases; junction bases not matched to a gene: 5. This CDR3 comprises 14 residues. DNA of the CDR3: TGTGCCAGCAGACGCGGACAGGGGGCTTACGAGCAGTACTTC. This sequence encodes CASRRGQGAYEQYF.

This clonotype was recorded many times. This chain links TRBV12-3 or TRBV12-4 with TRBJ2-1, with D possibly being TRBD2 (6 bases). Trimming stripped 7 bases from V and 5 bases from J, with 12 bases between. The CDR3 has 13 residues. CDR3 DNA: TGTGCCAGCACGCGGGATTTCGACAATGAGCAGTTCTTC. It codes for CASTRDFDNEQFF.

There are many counts of this clonotype. The chain couples TRBV24-1 to TRBJ2-3, with D unresolved. The CDR3 runs 11 residues. Germline V lookup: CDR1 KGHDR, CDR2 SFDVKD. Trimming removed 5 bases at V and 11 bases at J, with 10 bases between. The CDR3 protein is CATSVGRRQYF. CDR3 nucleotide sequence: TGTGCCACCAGTGTTGGACGGCGGCAGTATTTT.

This clonotype was observed at least ten times. The chain joins TRBV11-1 to TRBJ2-2; 10 bases match TRBD1. CDR1 is SGHAT, CDR2 FQDESV, per germline (reference sequence). Germline trimming cut 4 bases from V and 9 bases from J; bases unmatched to any gene: 8. The CDR3 is 15 residues long. CDR3 region: CASSYPGQGIRELFF. CDR3 nucleotides: TGTGCCAGCAGCTACCCGGGACAGGGGATCCGGGAGCTGTTTTTT.

On this clonotype itself: One base away lies a much larger clone, so this may be a sequencing read error. This chain links TRBV20-1 with TRBJ1-3; D call uncertain. CDR3 length equals 14 residues. CDR1 and CDR2 (germline): DFQATT, SNEGSKA (reference sequence). V lost 2 bases, J lost 6 bases, and 14 bases lay in between. Here the CDR3 reads CSARPLAGENTIYF. In nucleotides, the CDR3 is TGCAGTGCTAGACCCTTGGCTGGAGAAAACACCATATATTTT.

This clonotype was counted ten times or more. The chain recombines TRBV29-1 with TRBJ2-5; D perhaps matches TRBD2 (6 bases). Looked up from germline, CDR1 is SQVTM and CDR2 is ANQGSEA. V was pared by 3 bases and J by 4 bases, with 9 bases between. The CDR3 loop spans 12 amino acids. The CDR3 region is CSVEGGPETQYF. The CDR3 nucleotides are TGCAGCGTTGAGGGGGGTCCAGAGACCCAGTACTTC.

This clonotype has at least ten counts. V and J are TRBV12-3 or TRBV12-4 and TRBJ2-1, with a possible D match to TRBD2 (6 bases). The CDR3 consists of 15 residues. The V gene lost 4 bases and the J gene lost 4 bases, with 14 bases spanning the gap. CDR3 region: CASSYWEAKYNEQFF. The CDR3 DNA is TGTGCCAGCAGTTATTGGGAGGCCAAATACAATGAGCAGTTCTTC.

J is TRBJ1-4 and V is TRBV28, with a possible D match to TRBD1 (6 bases). Germline CDR1 and CDR2: MDHEN and SYDVKM. This CDR3 has 14 residues. Trimming took off 2 bases at V and 8 bases at J, with 12 bases between the two ends. CDR3 DNA sequence: TGTGCCAGCAGTTTAACAGGGAAGGACGAAAAACTGTTTTTT. Residues: CASSLTGKDEKLFF.

This clonotype has at least ten counts. The gene calls are TRBV3-1 and TRBJ2-7; D might be TRBD1 (5 bases). Trimming took off 4 bases at V and 3 bases at J, with 10 bases between the two ends. From germline, CDR1 is LGHDT and CDR2 YNNKEL (reference sequence). The CDR3 runs to 13 residues. The CDR3 sequence: CASSPDSNYEQYF. CDR3 bases: TGTGCCAGCAGCCCTGACAGCAACTACGAGCAGTACTTC.

This clonotype was seen only a few times. The chain combines TRBV10-3 with TRBJ2-2; 8 bases fit TRBD1. The CDR3 contains 14 residues. Germline V lookup: CDR1 ENHRY, CDR2 SYGVKD. Germline trimming cut 8 bases from V and 1 base from J; bases unmatched to any gene: 3. DNA for the CDR3: TGTGCCATCCAGGGACAGGTGAACACCGGGGAGCTGTTTTTT. This translates into CAIQGQVNTGELFF.

CDR3 bases: TGTGCCAGCACCCCACGGGGACAGGGAGGTTCACCCCTCCACTTT. Residues: CASTPRGQGGSPLHF. The V call is TRBV6-1, the J call TRBJ1-6; 9 nucleotides align to TRBD1. The CDR3 has 15 residues. From germline, CDR1 is MNHNS and CDR2 SASEGT. V trimming: 7 bases; J trimming: 9 bases; junction bases outside the gene matches: 10.

There are a few counts of this clonotype. This CDR3 is CASSSGDRGSSPLHF. The CDR3 DNA reads as TGCGCCAGCAGCTCTGGGGACAGGGGTAGTTCACCCCTCCACTTT. This chain connects TRBV5-1 to TRBJ1-6; TRBD1 agrees at 10 bases. CDR3 size: 15 residues. V lost 3 bases to trimming and J lost 9 bases; unmatched junction nucleotides: 6. The germline gives CDR1 SGHRS, CDR2 YFSETQ.